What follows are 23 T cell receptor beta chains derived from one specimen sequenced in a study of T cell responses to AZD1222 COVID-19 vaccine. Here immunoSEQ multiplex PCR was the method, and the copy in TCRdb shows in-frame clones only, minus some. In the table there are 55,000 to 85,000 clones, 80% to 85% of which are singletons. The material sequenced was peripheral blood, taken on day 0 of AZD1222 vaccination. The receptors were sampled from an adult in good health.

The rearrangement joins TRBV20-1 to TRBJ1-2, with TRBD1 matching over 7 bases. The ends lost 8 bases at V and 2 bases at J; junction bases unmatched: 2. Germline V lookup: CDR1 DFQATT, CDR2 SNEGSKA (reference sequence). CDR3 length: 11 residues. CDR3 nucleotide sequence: TGCAGTACGGACAGGAACTATGGCTACACCTTC. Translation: CSTDRNYGYTF.

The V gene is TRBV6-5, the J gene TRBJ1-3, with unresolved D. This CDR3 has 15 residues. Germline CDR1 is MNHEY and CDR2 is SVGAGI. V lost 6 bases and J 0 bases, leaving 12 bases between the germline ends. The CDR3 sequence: CASSPGTFSGNTIYF. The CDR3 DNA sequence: TGTGCCAGCAGCCCGGGCACTTTCTCTGGAAACACCATATATTTT.

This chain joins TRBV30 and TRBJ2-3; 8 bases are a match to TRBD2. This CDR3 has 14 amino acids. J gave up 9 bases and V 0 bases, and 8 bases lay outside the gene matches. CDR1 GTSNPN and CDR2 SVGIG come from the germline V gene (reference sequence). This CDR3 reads CAWSVRGVPRTQYF. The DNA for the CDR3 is TGTGCCTGGAGTGTGCGGGGGGTCCCGCGCACGCAGTATTTT.

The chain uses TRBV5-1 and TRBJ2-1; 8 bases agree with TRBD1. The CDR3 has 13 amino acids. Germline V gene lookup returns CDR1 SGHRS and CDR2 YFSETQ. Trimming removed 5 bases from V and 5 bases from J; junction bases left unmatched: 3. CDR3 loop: CASSQGADNEQFF. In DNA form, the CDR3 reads TGCGCCAGCAGTCAGGGGGCGGACAATGAGCAGTTCTTC. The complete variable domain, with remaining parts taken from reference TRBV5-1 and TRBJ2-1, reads KAGVTQTPRYLIKTRGQQVTLSCSPISGHRSVSWYQQTPGQGLQFLFEYFSETQRNKGNFPGRFSGRQFSNSRSEMNVSTLELGDSALYLCASSQGADNEQFFGPGTRLTVL.

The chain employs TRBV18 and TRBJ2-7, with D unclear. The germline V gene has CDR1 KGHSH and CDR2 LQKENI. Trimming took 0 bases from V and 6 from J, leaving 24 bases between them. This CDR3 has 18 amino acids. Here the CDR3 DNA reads TGTGCCAGCTCACCACCTTTATCGGATTTTTGGGTAATTAGCGAGCAGTACTTC. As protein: CASSPPLSDFWVISEQYF.

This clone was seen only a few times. The chain's CDR3 is CASSFAAEAFF. CDR3 in DNA: TGTGCCAGCAGTTTTGCCGCTGAAGCTTTCTTT. The chain uses TRBV12-3 or TRBV12-4 and TRBJ1-1, with D uncertain. Deletions cut 3 bases from V and 6 bases from J, with 5 bases between. CDR3 length: 11 amino acids.

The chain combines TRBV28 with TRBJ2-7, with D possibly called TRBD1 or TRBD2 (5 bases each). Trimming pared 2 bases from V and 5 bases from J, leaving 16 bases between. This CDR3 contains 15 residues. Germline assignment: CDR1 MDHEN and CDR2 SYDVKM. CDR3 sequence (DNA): TGTGCCAGCAGTTTAGCAATAACGGGGCTGGACGAGCAGTACTTC. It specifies CASSLAITGLDEQYF.

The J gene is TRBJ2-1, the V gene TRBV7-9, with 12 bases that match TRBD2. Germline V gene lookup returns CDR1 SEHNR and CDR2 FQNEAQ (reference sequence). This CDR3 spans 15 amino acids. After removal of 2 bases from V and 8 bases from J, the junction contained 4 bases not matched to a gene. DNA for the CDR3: TGTGCCAGCAGCTTACTAGCGGGGGGGATCGATGAGCAGTTCTTC. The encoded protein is CASSLLAGGIDEQFF.

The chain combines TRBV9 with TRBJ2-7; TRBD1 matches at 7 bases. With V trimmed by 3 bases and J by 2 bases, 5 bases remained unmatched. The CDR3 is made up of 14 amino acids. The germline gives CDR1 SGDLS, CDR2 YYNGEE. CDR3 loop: CASSARQGAYEQYF. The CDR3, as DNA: TGTGCCAGCAGCGCCAGACAGGGAGCCTACGAGCAGTACTTC.

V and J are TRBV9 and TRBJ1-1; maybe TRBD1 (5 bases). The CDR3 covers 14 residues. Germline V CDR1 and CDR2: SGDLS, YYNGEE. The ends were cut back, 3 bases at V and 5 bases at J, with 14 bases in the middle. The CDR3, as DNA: TGTGCCAGCAGCGCACAGCAGGGTTATACTGAAGCTTTCTTT. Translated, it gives CASSAQQGYTEAFF.

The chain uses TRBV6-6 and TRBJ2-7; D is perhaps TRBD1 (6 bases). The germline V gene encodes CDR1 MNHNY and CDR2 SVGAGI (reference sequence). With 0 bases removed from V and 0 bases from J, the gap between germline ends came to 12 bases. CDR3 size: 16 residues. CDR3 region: CASSYSPQGSSYEQYF. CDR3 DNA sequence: TGTGCCAGCAGTTACTCTCCACAGGGTAGCTCCTACGAGCAGTACTTC.

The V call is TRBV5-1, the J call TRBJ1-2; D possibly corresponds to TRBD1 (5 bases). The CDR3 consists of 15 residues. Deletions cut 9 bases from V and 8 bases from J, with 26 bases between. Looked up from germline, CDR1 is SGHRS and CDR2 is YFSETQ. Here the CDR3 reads CATNPNSGTDGGYTF. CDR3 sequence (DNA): TGCGCCACCAACCCCAATTCCGGGACCGACGGCGGCTACACCTTC. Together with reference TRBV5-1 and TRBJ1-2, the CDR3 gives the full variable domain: KAGVTQTPRYLIKTRGQQVTLSCSPISGHRSVSWYQQTPGQGLQFLFEYFSETQRNKGNFPGRFSGRQFSNSRSEMNVSTLELGDSALYLCATNPNSGTDGGYTFGSGTRLTVV.

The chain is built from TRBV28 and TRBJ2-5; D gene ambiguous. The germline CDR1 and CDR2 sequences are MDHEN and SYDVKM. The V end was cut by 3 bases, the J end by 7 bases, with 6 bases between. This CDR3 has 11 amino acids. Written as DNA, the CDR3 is TGTGCCAGCAGTTTTCTGGCGACCCAGTACTTC. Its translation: CASSFLATQYF. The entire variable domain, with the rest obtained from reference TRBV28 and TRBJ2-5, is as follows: DVKVTQSSRYLVKRTGEKVFLECVQDMDHENMFWYRQDPGLGLRLIYFSYDVKMKEKGDIPEGYSVSREKKERFSLILESASTNQTSMYLCASSFLATQYFGPGTRLLVL.

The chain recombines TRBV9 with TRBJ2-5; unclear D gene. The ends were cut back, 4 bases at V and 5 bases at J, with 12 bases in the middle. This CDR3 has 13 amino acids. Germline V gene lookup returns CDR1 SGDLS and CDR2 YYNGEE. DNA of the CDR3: TGTGCCAGCAGCCTCAATTCTGGGGAGACCCAGTACTTC. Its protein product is CASSLNSGETQYF.

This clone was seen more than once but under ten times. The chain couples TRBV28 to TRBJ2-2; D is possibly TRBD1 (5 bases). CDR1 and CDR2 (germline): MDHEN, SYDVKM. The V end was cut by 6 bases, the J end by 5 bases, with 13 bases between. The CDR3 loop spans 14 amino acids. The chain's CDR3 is CASRGPTGTGELFF. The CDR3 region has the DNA TGTGCCAGCAGGGGGCCTACTGGGACCGGGGAGCTGTTTTTT.

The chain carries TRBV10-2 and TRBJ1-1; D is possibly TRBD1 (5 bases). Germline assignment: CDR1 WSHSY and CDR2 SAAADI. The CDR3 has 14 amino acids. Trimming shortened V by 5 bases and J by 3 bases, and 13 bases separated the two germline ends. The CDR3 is CASSPRGGDTEAFF. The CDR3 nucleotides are TGCGCCAGCAGTCCCCGTGGGGGGGACACTGAAGCTTTCTTT.

The CDR3: CASSLRQRGRNQPQHF. CDR3 DNA: TGTGCCAGCAGTTTAAGACAAAGGGGACGAAATCAGCCCCAGCATTTT. The gene calls are TRBV7-9 and TRBJ1-5; a possible D gene is TRBD1 (5 bases). Germline lookup yields CDR1 SEHNR and CDR2 FQNEAQ (reference sequence). The CDR3 has 16 amino acids. Trimming removed 6 bases at V and 4 bases at J, with 19 bases between.

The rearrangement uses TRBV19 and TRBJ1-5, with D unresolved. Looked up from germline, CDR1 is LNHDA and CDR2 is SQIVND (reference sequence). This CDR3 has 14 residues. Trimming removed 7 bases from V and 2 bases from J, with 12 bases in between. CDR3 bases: TGTGCCAGTAATGGAGGGTTCGGCAATCAGCCCCAGCATTTT. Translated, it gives CASNGGFGNQPQHF.

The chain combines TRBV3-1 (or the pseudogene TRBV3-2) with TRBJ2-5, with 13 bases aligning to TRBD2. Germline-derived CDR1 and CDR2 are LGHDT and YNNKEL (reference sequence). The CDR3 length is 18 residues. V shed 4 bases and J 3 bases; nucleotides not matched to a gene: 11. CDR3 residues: CASSRGETSGGAKETQYF. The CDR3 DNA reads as TGTGCCAGCAGCCGGGGAGAAACTAGCGGGGGGGCAAAAGAGACCCAGTACTTC.

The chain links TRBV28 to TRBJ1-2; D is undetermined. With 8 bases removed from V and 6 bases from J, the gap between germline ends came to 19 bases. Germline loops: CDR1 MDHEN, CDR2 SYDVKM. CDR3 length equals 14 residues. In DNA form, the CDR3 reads TGTGCCAGCGGTACGGGCGGTAAGGACGATGGCTACACCTTC. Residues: CASGTGGKDDGYTF.

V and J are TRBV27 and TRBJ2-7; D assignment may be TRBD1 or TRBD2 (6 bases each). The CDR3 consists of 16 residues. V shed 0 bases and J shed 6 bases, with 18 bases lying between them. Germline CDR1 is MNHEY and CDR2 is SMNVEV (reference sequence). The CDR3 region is CASSLSTWGAQSEQYF. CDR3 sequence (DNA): TGTGCCAGCAGTTTATCCACGTGGGGGGCGCAGAGCGAGCAGTACTTC.

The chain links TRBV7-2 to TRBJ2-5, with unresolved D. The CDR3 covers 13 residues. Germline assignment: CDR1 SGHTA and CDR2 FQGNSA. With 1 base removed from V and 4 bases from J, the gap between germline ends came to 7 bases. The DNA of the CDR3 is TGTGCCAGCAGCTTAGTCAGGACAGAGACCCAGTACTTC. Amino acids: CASSLVRTETQYF.

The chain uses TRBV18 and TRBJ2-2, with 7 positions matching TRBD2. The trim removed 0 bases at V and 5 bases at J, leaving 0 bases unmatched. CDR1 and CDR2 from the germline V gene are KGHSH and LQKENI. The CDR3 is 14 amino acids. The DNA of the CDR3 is TGTGCCAGCTCACCACCGCGGGGGACCGGGGAGCTGTTTTTT. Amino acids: CASSPPRGTGELFF.